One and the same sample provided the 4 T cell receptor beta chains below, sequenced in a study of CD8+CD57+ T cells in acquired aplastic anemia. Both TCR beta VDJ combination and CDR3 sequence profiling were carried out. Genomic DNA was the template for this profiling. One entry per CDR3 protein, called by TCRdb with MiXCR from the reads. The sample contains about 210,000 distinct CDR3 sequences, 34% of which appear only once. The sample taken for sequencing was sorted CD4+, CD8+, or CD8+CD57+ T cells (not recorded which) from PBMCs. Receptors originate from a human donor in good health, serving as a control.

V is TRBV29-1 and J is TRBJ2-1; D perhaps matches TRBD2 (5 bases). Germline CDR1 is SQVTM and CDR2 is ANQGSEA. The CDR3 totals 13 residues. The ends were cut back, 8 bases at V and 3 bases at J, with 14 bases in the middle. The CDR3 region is CSSRSGNYNEQFF. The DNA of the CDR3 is TGCAGCAGTAGGAGCGGAAACTACAATGAGCAGTTCTTC.

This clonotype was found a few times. The chain's CDR3 is CASSARAFNEKLFF. DNA of the CDR3: TGTGCCAGCAGCGCCAGGGCTTTTAATGAAAAACTGTTTTTT. The chain employs TRBV9 and TRBJ1-4; TRBD1 is a possible D gene (5 bases). The length of the CDR3 is 14 residues. Trimming removed 3 bases at V and 4 bases at J, with 10 bases between. Germline loops: CDR1 SGDLS, CDR2 YYNGEE.

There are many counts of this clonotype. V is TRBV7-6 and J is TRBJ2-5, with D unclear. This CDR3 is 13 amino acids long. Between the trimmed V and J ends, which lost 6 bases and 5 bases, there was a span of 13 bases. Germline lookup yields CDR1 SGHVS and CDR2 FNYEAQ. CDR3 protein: CASSTLVAETQYF. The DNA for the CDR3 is TGTGCCAGCAGTACGTTGGTGGCCGAGACCCAGTACTTC.

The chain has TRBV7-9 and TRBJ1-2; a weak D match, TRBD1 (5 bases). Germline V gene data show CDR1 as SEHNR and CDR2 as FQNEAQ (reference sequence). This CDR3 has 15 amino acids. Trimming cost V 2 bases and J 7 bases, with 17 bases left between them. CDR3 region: CASSLNEGIYSGYTF. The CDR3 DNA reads TGTGCCAGCAGCTTAAATGAGGGGATATATTCTGGCTACACCTTC. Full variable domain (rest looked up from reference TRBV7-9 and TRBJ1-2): DTGVSQNPRHKITKRGQNVTFRCDPISEHNRLYWYRQTLGQGPEFLTYFQNEAQLEKSRLLSDRFSAERPKGSFSTLEIQRTEQGDSAMYLCASSLNEGIYSGYTFGSGTRLTVV.